The subject of this entry is one T cell receptor beta chain. Germline-derived CDR1 and CDR2 are SGHRS and YFSETQ. The CDR3 contains 14 residues. The ends lost 0 bases at V and 3 bases at J; junction bases unmatched: 2. This specimen comes from a study of blood T cell repertoires in COVID-19. Study-level information: Sites across the United States, Italy and Spain contributed samples from acute and convalescent COVID-19. T cells, B-cell-depleted T cells, or PBMCs provided the cDNA or gDNA that served as material.

Per the original data handling: Counts of nucleated cells, estimated from reference gene primer amplification, were obtained. Assay: immunoSEQ multiplex PCR; the TCRdb copy retains only in-frame clones and omits some. Clonal size and the V and J genes are those of that table, whereas D and trimming came from the DNA. The sample carries 40,000 to 45,000 clones, approximately 90% recorded once. The chain couples TRBV5-1 to TRBJ2-7, with 8 bases fitting TRBD1. The source of this sequence is a human donor in a cohort sampled during active COVID-19. The sample comprised peripheral blood. In DNA, the CDR3 is TGCGCCAGCAGCTTGGGGACAGGGTACTACGAGCAGTACTTC. This codes for CASSLGTGYYEQYF.